These T cell receptor beta chains were read from a single sample in a study of blood T cell repertoires in COVID-19. Profiled with immunoSEQ multiplex PCR; TCRdb holds only in-frame clones, not every one. The table shows under 200,000 clones, with 84% occurring only once. Sample: peripheral blood. The receptors originated from a woman in her sixties or seventies with COVID-19, enrolled during active disease. Both conserved end residues are trimmed from each CDR3. The order of the fields is V gene, J gene, CDR3 protein.

v_gene: TRBV19
j_gene: TRBJ2-3
CDR3aa: ASSIGLAADTQY

v_gene: TRBV7-6
j_gene: TRBJ2-7
CDR3aa: ASSARGATGAEQY

v_gene: TRBV7-2
j_gene: TRBJ1-6
CDR3aa: ASSLGGTPSPLH

v_gene: TRBV11-3
j_gene: TRBJ1-1
CDR3aa: ASSRQQGMNTEAF

v_gene: TRBV19
j_gene: TRBJ1-5
CDR3aa: ASTPGGQGNQPQH

v_gene: TRBV7-2
j_gene: TRBJ2-7
CDR3aa: ASSLLGGYEQY

v_gene: TRBV3-1/TRBV3-2
j_gene: TRBJ1-5
CDR3aa: ASSQGAGGNQPQH

v_gene: TRBV5-6
j_gene: TRBJ2-7
CDR3aa: ASSLAPGRGSYEQY

v_gene: TRBV5-1
j_gene: TRBJ2-5
CDR3aa: ASSLEMTGKETQY

v_gene: TRBV5-1
j_gene: TRBJ2-3
CDR3aa: ASSFYPAGGPRPDTQY

v_gene: TRBV3-1/TRBV3-2
j_gene: TRBJ2-3
CDR3aa: ASSPGLPYTDTQY

v_gene: TRBV5-8
j_gene: TRBJ1-2
CDR3aa: ASSLWAFYGYT

v_gene: TRBV7-9
j_gene: TRBJ1-2
CDR3aa: ASSSSTGSNYGYT

v_gene: TRBV27
j_gene: TRBJ2-7
CDR3aa: ASSLKEYGEQY

v_gene: TRBV27
j_gene: TRBJ2-5
CDR3aa: ASSPGTAETQY

v_gene: TRBV9
j_gene: TRBJ2-3
CDR3aa: ASSVDGRAGGLDTQY

v_gene: TRBV4-1
j_gene: TRBJ1-2
CDR3aa: ASSQDFRYT

v_gene: TRBV28
j_gene: TRBJ2-7
CDR3aa: ASSPKGAGGHEQY

v_gene: TRBV11-3
j_gene: TRBJ1-1
CDR3aa: ASSLRGTEAF

v_gene: TRBV7-2
j_gene: TRBJ1-5
CDR3aa: ASSLRGNQPQH

v_gene: TRBV3-1/TRBV3-2
j_gene: TRBJ2-3
CDR3aa: ASSLLGASTDTQY

v_gene: TRBV10-2
j_gene: TRBJ2-5
CDR3aa: ASRMVGSGVQETQY

v_gene: TRBV30
j_gene: TRBJ1-2
CDR3aa: AWSPGLRTDGYT

v_gene: TRBV2
j_gene: TRBJ2-7
CDR3aa: ASSGSGRIYEQY

v_gene: TRBV3-1/TRBV3-2
j_gene: TRBJ2-1
CDR3aa: ASSPGGAGSEQF

v_gene: TRBV7-7
j_gene: TRBJ2-7
CDR3aa: ASSSGLAESYEQY

v_gene: TRBV6-1
j_gene: TRBJ1-5
CDR3aa: ASREGLINQPQH

v_gene: TRBV3-1/TRBV3-2
j_gene: TRBJ1-3
CDR3aa: ASNRGHGYSGNTIY

v_gene: TRBV7-2
j_gene: TRBJ2-3
CDR3aa: ASSWSPSEAQGDTQY

v_gene: TRBV4-1
j_gene: TRBJ1-4
CDR3aa: ASSQERGVAGRNEKLF

v_gene: TRBV2
j_gene: TRBJ2-3
CDR3aa: ASSGGPGYSDTQY

v_gene: TRBV19
j_gene: TRBJ1-5
CDR3aa: ASSGQDQPQH

v_gene: TRBV5-6
j_gene: TRBJ1-1
CDR3aa: ASSYGQGGTEAF

v_gene: TRBV19
j_gene: TRBJ2-1
CDR3aa: ASSYRGSYNEQF

v_gene: TRBV7-9
j_gene: TRBJ2-2
CDR3aa: ASSLARLAGGPGTGELF

v_gene: TRBV28
j_gene: TRBJ1-5
CDR3aa: ASSGAWNSPSNQPQH